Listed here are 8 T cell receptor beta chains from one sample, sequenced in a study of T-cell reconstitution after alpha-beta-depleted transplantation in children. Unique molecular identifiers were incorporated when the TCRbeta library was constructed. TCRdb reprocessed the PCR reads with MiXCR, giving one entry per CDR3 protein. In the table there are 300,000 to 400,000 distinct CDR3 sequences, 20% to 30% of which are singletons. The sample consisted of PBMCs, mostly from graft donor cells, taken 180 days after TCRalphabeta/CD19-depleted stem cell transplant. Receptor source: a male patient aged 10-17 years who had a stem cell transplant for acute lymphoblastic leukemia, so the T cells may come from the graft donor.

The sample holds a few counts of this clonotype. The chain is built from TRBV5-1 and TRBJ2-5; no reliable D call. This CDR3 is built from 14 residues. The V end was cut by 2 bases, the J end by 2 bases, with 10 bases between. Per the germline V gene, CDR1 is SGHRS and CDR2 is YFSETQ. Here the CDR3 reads CASSFGRIQETQYF. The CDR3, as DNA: TGCGCCAGCAGCTTCGGCAGAATACAAGAGACCCAGTACTTC.

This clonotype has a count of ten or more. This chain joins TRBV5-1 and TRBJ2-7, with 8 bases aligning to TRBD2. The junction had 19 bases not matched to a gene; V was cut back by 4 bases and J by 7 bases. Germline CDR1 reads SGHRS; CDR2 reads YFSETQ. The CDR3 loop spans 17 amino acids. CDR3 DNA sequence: TGCGCCAGCAGCCCCGGGACTAGTAGGGTACTACTAAGTGAGCAGTACTTC. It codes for CASSPGTSRVLLSEQYF.

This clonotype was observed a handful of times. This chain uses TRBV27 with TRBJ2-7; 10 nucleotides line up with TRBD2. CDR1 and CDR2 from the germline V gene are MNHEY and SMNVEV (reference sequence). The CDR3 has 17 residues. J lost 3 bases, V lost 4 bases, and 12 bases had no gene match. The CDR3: CASSSSLAGVPLYEQYF. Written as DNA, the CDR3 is TGTGCCAGCAGTTCCTCGCTAGCGGGAGTCCCTCTCTACGAGCAGTACTTC.

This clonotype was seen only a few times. The CDR3 bases are TGCGCCAGCAGCCCTGGACATATACTATTGAACACCGGGGAGCTGTTTTTT. The encoded protein is CASSPGHILLNTGELFF. The chain uses TRBV5-1 and TRBJ2-2, with D possibly matching TRBD1 (5 bases). V was cut by 4 bases and J by 1 base, with 17 bases left in between. Germline assignment: CDR1 SGHRS and CDR2 YFSETQ. The CDR3 totals 17 residues.

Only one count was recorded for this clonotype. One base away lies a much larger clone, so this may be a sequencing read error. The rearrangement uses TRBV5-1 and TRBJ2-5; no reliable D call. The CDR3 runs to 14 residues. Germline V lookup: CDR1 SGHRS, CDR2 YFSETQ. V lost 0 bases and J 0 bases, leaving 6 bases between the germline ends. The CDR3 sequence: CASSLVGYQETQYF. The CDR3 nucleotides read TGCGCCAGCAGCTTGGTGGGGTACCAAGAGACCCAGTACTTC.

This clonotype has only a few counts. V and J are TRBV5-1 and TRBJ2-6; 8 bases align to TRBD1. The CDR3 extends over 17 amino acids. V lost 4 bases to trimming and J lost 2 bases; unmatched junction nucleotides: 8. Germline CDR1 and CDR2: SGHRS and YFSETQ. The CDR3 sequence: CASSEDREIAGANVLTF. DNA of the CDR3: TGCGCCAGCAGCGAGGACAGGGAGATAGCTGGGGCCAACGTCCTGACTTTC. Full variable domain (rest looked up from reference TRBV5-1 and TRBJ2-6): KAGVTQTPRYLIKTRGQQVTLSCSPISGHRSVSWYQQTPGQGLQFLFEYFSETQRNKGNFPGRFSGRQFSNSRSEMNVSTLELGDSALYLCASSEDREIAGANVLTFGAGSRLTVL.

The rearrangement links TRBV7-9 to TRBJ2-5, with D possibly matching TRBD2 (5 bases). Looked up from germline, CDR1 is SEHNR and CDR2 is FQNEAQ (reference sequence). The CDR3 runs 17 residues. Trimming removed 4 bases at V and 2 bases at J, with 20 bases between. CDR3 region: CASSSGVWRVTQETQYF. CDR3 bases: TGTGCCAGCAGCTCCGGGGTCTGGCGGGTGACTCAAGAGACCCAGTACTTC.

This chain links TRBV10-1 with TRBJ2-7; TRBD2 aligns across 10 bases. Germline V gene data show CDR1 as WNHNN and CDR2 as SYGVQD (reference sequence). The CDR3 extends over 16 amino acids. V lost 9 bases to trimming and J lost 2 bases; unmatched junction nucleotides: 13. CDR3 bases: TGCGCCAGGACATTAGCGGGAGGCCCCTCGGCCTACGAGCAGTACTTC. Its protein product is CARTLAGGPSAYEQYF.